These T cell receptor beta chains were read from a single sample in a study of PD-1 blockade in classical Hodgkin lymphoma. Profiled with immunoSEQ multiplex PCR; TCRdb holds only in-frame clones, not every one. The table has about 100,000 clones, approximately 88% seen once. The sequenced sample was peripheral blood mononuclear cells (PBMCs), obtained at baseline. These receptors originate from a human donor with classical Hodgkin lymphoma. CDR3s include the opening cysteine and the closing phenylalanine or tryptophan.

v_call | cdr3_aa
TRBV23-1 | CASSQTIAPGAPCEQHF
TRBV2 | CARTSGRKNEQFF
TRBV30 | CAWNRDRVSGNTIYF
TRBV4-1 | CASSQVVQGAYNEQFF
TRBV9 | CASSVGGRASFSYNEQFF
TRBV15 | CATSNRGYGANVLTF
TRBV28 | CASSPGPGLAADTQYF
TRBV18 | CASSPPGRTYEQYF
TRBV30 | CAWSVSILVGELFF
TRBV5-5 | CASSLVGGGPPNEQFF
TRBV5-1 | CASSPNLPGNTIYF
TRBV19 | CASTSHESSGNTIYF
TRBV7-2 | CASSLAAQETQYF
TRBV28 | CASSSTLAVSYNEQFF
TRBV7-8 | CASSSGLGRDYGYTF
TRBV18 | CASSPAKGADGYTF
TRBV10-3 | CAIKGSHTDTQYF
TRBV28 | CASTRGGATGHEQYF
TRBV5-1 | CASSQGPTDTQYF
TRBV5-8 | CASTRGLAGSQETQYF
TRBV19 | CASSIQPRGGNTIYF
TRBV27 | CASSLYALSAGANVLTF
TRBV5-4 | CASSGSGSLYEQYF
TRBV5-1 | CASRGVGLAEGNTGELFF
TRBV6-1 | CASSEMVAGGNEQFF
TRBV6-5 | CASSTTGTRQETQYF
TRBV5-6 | CASSLDRVLRGYTF
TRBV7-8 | CASSFDRAGEQYF